This entry describes one T cell receptor (beta chain). It has no known antigen specificity. Nothing much larger sits one base from this clone, and base qualities are not available. Trimming removed 6 bases from V and 4 bases from J, leaving 11 bases between the germline ends. Looking up the germline V gene yields CDR1 KGHSH and CDR2 LQKENI. The CDR3 spans 13 residues, from the cysteine through the phenylalanine. Only the CDR3 part of the read is kept: 39 bases, read in frame from the first base. Library method: the immunoSEQ multiplex PCR assay. The source is immuneACCESS, and TCRdb retained only in-frame sequences with V and J called. Part of the clones is not carried over; for the studies checked, unresolved V genes explain less than half of this, and the remainder is unexplained. Counted in this sample were 24,000 or so clones; about 85% of them appeared once. Roughly 40% of the sample goes to the ten largest clones.

This specimen comes from a study of control samples from healthy donors and cancer patients (TCRdb year 2020). The receptor comes from a man aged 55 to 70 with head and neck cancer. Sequencing input: PBMCs. Rearrangement joined TRBV18 to TRBJ2-3, with the D segment possibly TRBD1 or TRBD2, each aligning over 5 bases. The CDR3 protein: CASSKQGADTQYF. The DNA is TGTGCCAGCTCGAAGCAGGGAGCAGATACGCAGTATTTT.